One and the same sample provided the 20 T cell receptor beta chains below, sequenced in a study of T cells in Graves' hyperthyroidism and ophthalmopathy. Amplification yielded TCR beta CDR3 regions, with RNA transcripts as the source. With the HTBI primer set, the TCR CDR3 went through a first round of RT-PCR. Each CDR3 protein is one row after TCRdb ran MiXCR on the multiplex PCR reads. The table shows 300,000 to 450,000 distinct CDR3 sequences, with 14% occurring only once. The sample was blood. The receptor source for this set is a woman between 55 and 75 years old with Graves' hyperthyroidism.

This clonotype has ten or more counts. The chain employs TRBV2 and TRBJ2-5; a weak D match, TRBD2 (6 bases). From germline, CDR1 is SNHLY and CDR2 FYNNEI. The ends were cut back, 10 bases at V and 5 bases at J, with 11 bases in the middle. This CDR3 has 11 residues. CDR3 sequence: CAILEGETQYF. CDR3 DNA: TGTGCCATCCTGGAGGGGGAGACCCAGTACTTC.

The chain joins TRBV30 to TRBJ2-1; the match to TRBD1 covers 9 bases. In germline, CDR1 is GTSNPN, CDR2 SVGIG (reference sequence). V lost 1 base, J lost 0 bases, and 4 bases stayed unmatched. The CDR3 contains 16 residues. CDR3 region: CAWSAGQGRSYNEQFF. The CDR3 DNA reads as TGTGCCTGGAGTGCGGGACAGGGTCGCTCCTACAATGAGCAGTTCTTC.

This clonotype was detected many times. The V call is TRBV27, the J call TRBJ1-2; D might be TRBD1 (5 bases). The CDR3 is 13 amino acids. Germline loops: CDR1 MNHEY, CDR2 SMNVEV (reference sequence). V lost 0 bases and J 3 bases, leaving 5 bases between the germline ends. The CDR3 loop is CASSLSGDYGYTF. CDR3 in DNA: TGTGCCAGCAGTTTATCAGGGGACTATGGCTACACCTTC.

This clonotype was recorded at least ten times. The J gene is TRBJ2-1, the V gene TRBV28, with D possibly matching TRBD2 (5 bases). Trimming removed 1 base at V and 4 bases at J, with 5 bases between. This CDR3 comprises 13 residues. Germline values: CDR1 MDHEN, CDR2 SYDVKM. The CDR3 coding sequence is TGTGCCAGCAGTTTATCGGGATACAATGAGCAGTTCTTC. Translated: CASSLSGYNEQFF.

This clonotype was recorded many times. In DNA, the CDR3 is TGTGCCAGTCAGGGACTAGCGGCAGCGCAGTACTTC. Translation: CASQGLAAAQYF. V usage is TRBV6-1 and J usage is TRBJ2-7; TRBD2 matches at 11 bases. CDR1 and CDR2 (germline): MNHNS, SASEGT. The CDR3 is made up of 12 amino acids. Trimming took 9 bases from V and 9 from J; bases not matched to a gene: 7.

This clonotype was seen only a few times. The gene calls are TRBV4-1 and TRBJ2-7; 9 nucleotides align to TRBD1. Trimming took 2 bases from V and 5 from J; bases not matched to a gene: 7. Germline V gene lookup returns CDR1 MGHRA and CDR2 YSYEKL. The CDR3 has 15 amino acids. The CDR3 DNA is TGCGCCAGCAGCCAACCCGGGACAGGGTGGCACGAGCAGTACTTC. Translating it yields CASSQPGTGWHEQYF.

Regarding this clonotype: It may be a read error: a sequence one base away is much more abundant. This chain joins TRBV9 and TRBJ1-2; D is possibly TRBD1 (6 bases). The CDR3 totals 16 residues. The V end was cut by 3 bases, the J end by 5 bases, with 20 bases between. Per the germline V gene, CDR1 is SGDLS and CDR2 is YYNGEE. In nucleotides, the CDR3 is TGTGCCAGCAGCGCCCACGGGACCGACACAGGGTATGGCTACACCTTC. It translates to CASSAHGTDTGYGYTF. The full variable domain, in which reference TRBV9 and TRBJ1-2 provide the parts outside the CDR3, is DSGVTQTPKHLITATGQRVTLRCSPRSGDLSVYWYQQSLDQGLQFLIQYYNGEERAKGNILERFSAQQFPDLHSELNLSSLELGDSALYFCASSAHGTDTGYGYTFGSGTRLTVV.

The chain has TRBV6-5 and TRBJ1-1, with unresolved D. The CDR3 runs to 12 residues. With 0 bases removed from V and 8 bases from J, the gap between germline ends came to 7 bases. The germline gives CDR1 MNHEY, CDR2 SVGAGI. The CDR3 DNA sequence: TGTGCCAGCAGTTACTCGGACCTCGAAGCTTTCTTT. Protein product: CASSYSDLEAFF.

This clonotype was observed at least ten times. This sequence joins TRBV18 and TRBJ2-7, with D perhaps TRBD1 (5 bases). Deletions cut 2 bases from V and 2 bases from J, with 16 bases between. Germline CDR1 reads KGHSH; CDR2 reads LQKENI. The length of the CDR3 is 16 residues. The CDR3 coding sequence is TGTGCCAGCTCACCAAACGTTGCTTCAGGGACCTACGAGCAGTACTTC. Amino acids: CASSPNVASGTYEQYF.

This clonotype was counted a few times. This chain joins TRBV19 and TRBJ2-1; 8 bases are shared with TRBD2. This CDR3 comprises 18 residues. The V segment lost 3 bases and the J segment 4 bases; nucleotides outside the gene matches: 14. Germline lookup yields CDR1 LNHDA and CDR2 SQIVND (reference sequence). The CDR3 region is CASSMGRGGREAYNEQFF. The CDR3 DNA reads as TGTGCCAGTAGTATGGGACGAGGGGGGCGGGAGGCGTACAATGAGCAGTTCTTC.

The CDR3 sequence is CASSFSQGESYEQYF. The CDR3, as DNA: TGTGCCAGCAGTTTCTCACAGGGGGAATCCTACGAGCAGTACTTC. The genes are TRBV6-2 or TRBV6-3 and TRBJ2-7; 8 bases agree with TRBD1. V shed 4 bases and J 1 base; nucleotides not matched to a gene: 6. Per germline, CDR1 MNHEY and CDR2 SVGEGT. The CDR3 sequence is 15 residues long.

In its sample, this clonotype was seen many times. The gene calls are TRBV30 and TRBJ1-1, with a tentative D call TRBD1 (5 bases). The CDR3 covers 13 residues. Trimming shortened V by 2 bases and J by 1 base, and 8 bases separated the two germline ends. The V gene's germline CDR1 is GTSNPN and CDR2 SVGIG (reference sequence). The CDR3 here is CAWSTGPNTEAFF. CDR3 DNA sequence: TGTGCCTGGAGTACGGGACCGAACACTGAAGCTTTCTTT.

This clonotype came up many times. The chain carries TRBV28 and TRBJ1-1, with a possible D match to TRBD1 (5 bases). The V and J ends lost 3 bases and 5 bases respectively, with 22 bases between them. The CDR3 has 17 residues. The germline CDR1 and CDR2 sequences are MDHEN and SYDVKM. The CDR3 spells CASSFPGGVSRRTEAFF. CDR3 DNA: TGTGCCAGCAGTTTCCCGGGGGGGGTGTCGCGACGAACTGAAGCTTTCTTT.

This clonotype was observed a handful of times. The rearrangement uses TRBV11-2 and TRBJ1-4, with D maybe TRBD1 (5 bases). The CDR3 runs 14 residues. V was cut by 6 bases and J by 4 bases, with 12 bases left in between. Germline loops: CDR1 SGHAT, CDR2 FQNNGV. The DNA for the CDR3 is TGTGCCAGCAGTCCCGGGGGGGGTAATGAAAAACTGTTTTTT. This translates into CASSPGGGNEKLFF.

About this clonotype: Relative to the germline gene, one junction end is altered; a read error may explain this. Here the CDR3 reads CASSQGRLAEIYNGQFF. The CDR3 DNA sequence: TGCGCCAGCAGCCAAGGGAGGCTAGCGGAGATCTACAATGGGCAGTTCTTC. The V and J genes are TRBV4-1 and TRBJ2-1; TRBD2 agrees at 7 bases. Per germline, CDR1 MGHRA and CDR2 YSYEKL. There are 17 residues in the CDR3.

This clonotype was picked up many times. CDR3 loop: CASSAKSTTYSNQPQHF. Written as DNA, the CDR3 is TGTGCCAGCAGCGCTAAATCAACCACCTATAGCAATCAGCCCCAGCATTTT. The V call is TRBV7-4, the J call TRBJ1-5; D not resolved. This CDR3 comprises 17 residues. Germline V CDR1 and CDR2: SGHVT, SQSDAQ. V was shortened by 5 bases and J by 0 bases, with 17 bases between the two germline ends.

This clonotype was recorded at least ten times. The V gene is TRBV3-1, the J gene TRBJ1-2; no reliable D call. Trimming took off 4 bases at V and 8 bases at J, with 14 bases between the two ends. CDR1 LGHDT and CDR2 YNNKEL come from the germline V gene (reference sequence). This CDR3 has 13 residues. Here the CDR3 DNA reads TGTGCCAGCAGCCGTAGTTGGGAGGGCGGCTACACCTTC. Its protein product is CASSRSWEGGYTF.

Many counts were recorded for this clonotype. The chain couples TRBV30 to TRBJ1-1, with 8 bases aligning to TRBD1. The J segment lost 2 bases and the V segment lost 0 bases, leaving 2 bases of the junction unmatched. The length of the CDR3 is 14 residues. Germline assignment: CDR1 GTSNPN and CDR2 SVGIG (reference sequence). The chain's CDR3 is CAWSVDRGNTEAFF. CDR3 nucleotide sequence: TGTGCCTGGAGTGTCGACAGGGGAAACACTGAAGCTTTCTTT.

This clonotype was found many times. This rearrangement joins TRBV18 to TRBJ2-7; D is perhaps TRBD1 or TRBD2 (5 bases each). CDR1 KGHSH and CDR2 LQKENI come from the germline V gene. V was clipped by 2 bases and J by 0 bases, with 14 bases between them. There are 16 residues in the CDR3. This chain's CDR3 is CASSPISPGSSYEQYF. CDR3 DNA sequence: TGTGCCAGCTCACCAATTAGTCCAGGGAGCTCCTACGAGCAGTACTTC.

This clonotype was recorded a few times. The V and J genes are TRBV10-3 and TRBJ2-7; either TRBD1 or TRBD2 may fit D (5 bases each). V was pared by 11 bases and J by 0 bases, with 14 bases between. This CDR3 region has 13 residues. Germline loops: CDR1 ENHRY, CDR2 SYGVKD. The CDR3 loop reads CASGAGSSYEQYF. The CDR3, as DNA: TGTGCCTCCGGGGCTGGGAGCTCCTACGAGCAGTACTTC.